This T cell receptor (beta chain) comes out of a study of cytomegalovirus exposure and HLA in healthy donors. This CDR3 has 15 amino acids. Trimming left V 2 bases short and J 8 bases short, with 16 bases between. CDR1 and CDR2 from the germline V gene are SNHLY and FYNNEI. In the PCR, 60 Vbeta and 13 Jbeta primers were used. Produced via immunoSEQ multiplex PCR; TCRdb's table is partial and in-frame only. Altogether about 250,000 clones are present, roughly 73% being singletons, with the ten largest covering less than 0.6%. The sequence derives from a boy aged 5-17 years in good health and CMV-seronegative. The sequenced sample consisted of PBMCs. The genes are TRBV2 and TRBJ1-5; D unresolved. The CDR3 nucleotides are TGTGCCAGCAGTGAACACAATCCTGACTGGGAGCCCCAGCATTTT. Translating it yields CASSEHNPDWEPQHF.